This T cell receptor (beta chain) was identified during a study of T-cell memory formation after mild COVID-19. General study findings and limits: Later expanders leaned CD4+, whereas clones that contracted between day 15 and 85 were balanced CD4/CD8. Contracting CD4+ clones were located mainly in CM and EM, and CD8+ clones in EMRA. Cross-reactive memory apparently joined, as some responding clones appeared in pre-infection memory.

TCRdb passed the 5' RACE reads through MiXCR, listing each CDR3 protein once. The table includes approximately 490,000 distinct CDR3 sequences, just over 20% detected once. This clonotype turned up a few times. The antigen is unknown. Trimming shortened V by 3 bases and J by 2 bases, and 16 bases separated the two germline ends. CDR1 and CDR2 (germline): DFQATT, SNEGSKA (reference sequence). This CDR3 comprises 15 residues. The V and J genes are TRBV20-1 and TRBJ1-1; D is unresolved. The sequenced sample was PBMCs or a T cell subset sorted from them (not recorded which). This clonotype was obtained from an adult woman who had mild COVID-19 (a few samples of this study predate the infection). Cell type and time point are not known. In DNA, the CDR3 is TGCAGTGCTAGGTATGGTTCGGGCGGTAACACTGAAGCTTTCTTT. Its translation: CSARYGSGGNTEAFF.